This T cell receptor beta chain was recorded in a study of blood T cell repertoires in COVID-19. At the level of the study: Sources were T cells, B-cell-depleted T cells, or PBMCs; the material itself was cDNA or gDNA.

TCRdb keeps only in-frame clones here, not all; method: immunoSEQ multiplex PCR. The table records 200,000 or so clones, about 82% of them present only once. CDR1 and CDR2 (germline): MNHEY, SVGEGT. The length of the CDR3 is 15 residues. J lost 7 bases, V lost 5 bases, and 6 bases had no gene match. V and J are TRBV6-2 or TRBV6-3 and TRBJ2-1; 12 bases line up with TRBD2. The sequence was obtained from a woman between 25 and 40 years old with acute or convalescent COVID-19. The material sequenced was peripheral blood. CDR3 bases: TGTGCCAGCAGTGCCTGGACTAGCGGGGCGAATGAGCAGTTCTTC. The encoded protein is CASSAWTSGANEQFF.